The subject of this entry is one T cell receptor (beta chain). After removal of 4 bases from V and 2 bases from J, the junction contained 10 bases not matched to a gene. Germline V gene sequence: CDR1 SGHVS, CDR2 FQNEAQ. The CDR3 has 16 amino acids. The method was immunoSEQ multiplex PCR; TCRdb's version includes in-frame clones alone and lacks a portion of them. The data show roughly 100,000 clones, around 84% seen once. The record originates from a study of blood T cell repertoires in COVID-19. Study as a whole: The study drew acute and convalescent COVID-19 samples from the United States, Italy and Spain. Sample material is recorded as cDNA or gDNA derived from T cells, B-cell-depleted T cells, or PBMCs.

The specimen sequenced was peripheral blood. V is TRBV7-8 and J is TRBJ1-2; TRBD1 matches 7 bases. The origin of this receptor is a human donor in a cohort sampled during active COVID-19. The CDR3 DNA sequence: TGTGCCAGCAGCTCACGTGTGACAGGGTACAACTATGGCTACACCTTC. This translates into CASSSRVTGYNYGYTF.